This T cell receptor (beta chain) was observed in a study of shared clonotypes between healthy human individuals. Findings of the study overall: It was the non-shared clonotypes that had lower generation probabilities than clonotypes shared by all four donors. A handful of donors held roughly 5% of naive CD4 clonotypes in common.

This clone was observed a single time. Its target is unknown. TCRdb's table, derived via immunoSEQ multiplex PCR, lists solely in-frame clones and lacks some. The profile covers about 2.1 million clones, with 93% appearing a single time and about 1.7% taken by the ten largest. Naivety among CD8 cells was defined by CD45RO negativity and positive CCR7 selection, thereby excluding terminally differentiated effector memory CD45RA+ cells. Germline CDR1 MNHNS, CDR2 SASEGT. Trimming removed 7 bases at V and 6 bases at J, with 6 bases between. The CDR3 is 11 residues long. The TCR sequence derives from a man aged 18 to 29 in good health. Some clones in this sample may be carry-over from other donors' samples. The sequencing input was naive CD8+ T cells from PBMCs. The chain joins TRBV6-1 to TRBJ2-2; D possibly corresponds to TRBD1 (5 bases). In DNA form, the CDR3 reads TGTGCCAGCATAGGGGCCGGGGAGCTGTTTTTT. This codes for CASIGAGELFF.